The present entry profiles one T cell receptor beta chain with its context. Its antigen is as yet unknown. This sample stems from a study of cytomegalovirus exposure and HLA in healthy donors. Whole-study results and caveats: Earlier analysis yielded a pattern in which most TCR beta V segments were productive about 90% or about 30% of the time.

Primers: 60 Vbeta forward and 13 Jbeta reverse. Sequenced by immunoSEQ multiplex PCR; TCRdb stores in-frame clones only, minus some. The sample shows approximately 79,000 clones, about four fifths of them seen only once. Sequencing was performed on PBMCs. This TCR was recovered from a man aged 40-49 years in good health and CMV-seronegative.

The CDR3 sequence: CASGQPYLDNSPLHF. CDR3 DNA sequence: TGTGCCAGCGGACAGCCCTATTTAGATAATTCACCCCTCCACTTT. This sequence joins TRBV6-1 and TRBJ1-6; D perhaps matches TRBD1 (6 bases). The V gene's germline CDR1 is MNHNS and CDR2 SASEGT. V was cut by 8 bases and J by 5 bases, with 16 bases left in between. The CDR3 consists of 15 residues.